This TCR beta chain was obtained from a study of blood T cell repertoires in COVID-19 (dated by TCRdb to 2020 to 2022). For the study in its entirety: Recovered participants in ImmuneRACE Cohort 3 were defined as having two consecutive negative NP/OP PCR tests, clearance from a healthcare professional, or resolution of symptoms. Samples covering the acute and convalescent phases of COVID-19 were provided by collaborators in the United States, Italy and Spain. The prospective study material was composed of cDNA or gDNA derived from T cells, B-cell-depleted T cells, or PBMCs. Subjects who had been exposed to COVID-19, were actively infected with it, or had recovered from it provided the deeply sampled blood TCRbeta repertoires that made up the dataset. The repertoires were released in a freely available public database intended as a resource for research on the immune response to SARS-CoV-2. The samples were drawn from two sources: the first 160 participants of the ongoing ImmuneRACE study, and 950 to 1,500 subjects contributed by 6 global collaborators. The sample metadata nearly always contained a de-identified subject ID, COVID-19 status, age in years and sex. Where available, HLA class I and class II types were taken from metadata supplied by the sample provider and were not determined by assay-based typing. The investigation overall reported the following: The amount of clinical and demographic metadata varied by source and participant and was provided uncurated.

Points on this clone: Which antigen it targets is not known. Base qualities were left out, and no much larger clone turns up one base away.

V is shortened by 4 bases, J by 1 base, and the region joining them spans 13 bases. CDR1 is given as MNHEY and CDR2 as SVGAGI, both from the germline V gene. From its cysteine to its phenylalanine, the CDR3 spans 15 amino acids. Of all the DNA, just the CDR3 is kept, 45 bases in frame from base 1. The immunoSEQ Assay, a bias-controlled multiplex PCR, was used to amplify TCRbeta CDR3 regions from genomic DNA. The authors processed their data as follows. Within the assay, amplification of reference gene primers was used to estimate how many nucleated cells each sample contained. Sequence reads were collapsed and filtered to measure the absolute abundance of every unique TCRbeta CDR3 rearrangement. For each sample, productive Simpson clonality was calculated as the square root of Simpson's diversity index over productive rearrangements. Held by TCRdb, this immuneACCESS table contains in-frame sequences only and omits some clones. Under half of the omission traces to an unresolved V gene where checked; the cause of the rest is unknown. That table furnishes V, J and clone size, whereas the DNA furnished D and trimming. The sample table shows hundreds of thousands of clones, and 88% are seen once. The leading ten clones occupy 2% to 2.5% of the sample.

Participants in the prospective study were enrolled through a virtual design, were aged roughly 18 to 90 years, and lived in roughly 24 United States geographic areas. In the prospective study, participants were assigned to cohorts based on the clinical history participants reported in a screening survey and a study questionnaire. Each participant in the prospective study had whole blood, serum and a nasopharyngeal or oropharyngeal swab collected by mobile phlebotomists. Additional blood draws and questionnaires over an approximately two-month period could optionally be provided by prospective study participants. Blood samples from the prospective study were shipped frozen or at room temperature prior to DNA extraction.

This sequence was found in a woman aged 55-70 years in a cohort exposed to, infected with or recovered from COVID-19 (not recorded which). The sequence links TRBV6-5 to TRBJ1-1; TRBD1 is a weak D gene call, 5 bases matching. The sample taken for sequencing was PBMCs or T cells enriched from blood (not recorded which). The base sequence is TGTGCCAGCAGTTCCCTCCGTGGACAGAACACTGAAGCTTTCTTT. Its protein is CASSSLRGQNTEAFF.